The TCR beta chain described here comes from a study of cytomegalovirus exposure and HLA in healthy donors. Regarding the study as a whole: Several of the most significant clusters appeared linked to common viral pathogens, based on a later analysis. TCR beta chains associated with HLA were, in a later analysis, more clonally expanded than equally common others. A later analysis showed TCR association rates differing by HLA locus, peaking at DRB1 and lowest at HLA-C.

The length of the CDR3 is 15 residues. Germline lookup yields CDR1 SGHAT and CDR2 FQNNGV. V shed 5 bases, J shed 2 bases, and the junction held 4 bases outside the gene matches. Amplification used 60 Vbeta primers and 13 Jbeta primers. Produced via immunoSEQ multiplex PCR; TCRdb's table is partial and in-frame only. The profile covers some 150,000 clones, with about 72% appearing a single time and 3% to 4.5% taken by the ten largest. Healthy people donating bone marrow made up the donors. To note about this clone: Its target is unknown.

The chain is built from TRBV11-2 and TRBJ1-4; 8 bases map to TRBD1. This receptor was identified in a man aged 30 to 39 in good health and CMV-seropositive. What was sequenced was PBMCs. The CDR3 spells CASSRDRGTNEKLFF. CDR3 coding DNA: TGTGCCAGCAGCCGAGACAGGGGCACTAATGAAAAACTGTTTTTT.